This T cell receptor beta chain stems from a study of T cell clonality in common variable immunodeficiency. Overall study findings and caveats: Reportedly, TCR beta sequences from common variable immunodeficiency showed fewer deletions and N-nucleotide insertions.

CDR1 and CDR2 (germline): GTSNPN, SVGIG (reference sequence). This CDR3 has 14 amino acids. Trimming stripped 4 bases from V and 4 bases from J, with 14 bases between. This clone was detected ten times or more. The target antigen is unknown. The read terminates 3 residues ahead of where the CDR3 ends, so the germline J gene completes it. Clones were sequenced by immunoSEQ multiplex PCR, and TCRdb holds only the in-frame ones, with some missing. The profile covers fewer than 70,000 clones, none occurring a single time. V is TRBV30 and J is TRBJ1-5; D perhaps matches TRBD1 (6 bases). The specimen sequenced was peripheral blood mononuclear cells. The receptor's source is a person between 18 and 70 years old in good health. CDR3 sequence reads: CAWTPRTANQPQHF. The sequenced CDR3 bases are TGTGCCTGGACTCCCCGGACAGCAAATCAGCCC.